The 24 T cell receptor beta chains reported below all come from one sample, sequenced in a study of vaccination effects on CD4 cells after COVID-19. These TCRs are of unknown antigen specificity. Antigen-specific CD4+ T cells were expanded (with viral peptide pools) by the ViraFEST assay ahead of sequencing. CD4+ T cell isolation took place after about 11 days of culture. People in the vaccine group had not been infected with SARS-CoV-2 before, and their nucleocapsid antibodies were negative. Profiling relied on immunoSEQ multiplex PCR, and the TCRdb table lists in-frame clones only, not all of them. The sample lists roughly 25,000 clones, roughly 70% occurring once. This specimen consisted of CD4+ T cells from PBMCs cultured with SARS-CoV-2 spike peptides, obtained before COVID-19 vaccination. The source of these receptors is a human donor who received a COVID-19 vaccine.

V is TRBV15 and J is TRBJ1-1; the D is unclear. The CDR3 runs 15 residues. Trimming removed 0 bases at V and 0 bases at J, with 8 bases between. Germline CDR1 and CDR2: LNHNV and YYDKDF (reference sequence). CDR3 coding DNA: TGTGCCACCAGCAGAGATGGTTCCGTGAACACTGAAGCTTTCTTT. As protein: CATSRDGSVNTEAFF.

The chain employs TRBV5-4 and TRBJ2-3; 9 positions agree with TRBD2. CDR3 length: 16 residues. Germline CDR1 and CDR2: SGHNT and YYREEE (reference sequence). V lost 0 bases and J lost 8; bases outside the gene matches: 10. The CDR3 here is CASSLELSGSLGTQYF. The CDR3 DNA reads as TGTGCCAGCAGCTTGGAGCTTAGCGGGAGCTTAGGTACGCAGTATTTT.

The V call is TRBV18, the J call TRBJ1-2; 10 positions agree with TRBD1. V trimming: 5 bases; J trimming: 4 bases; junction bases outside the gene matches: 13. The germline CDR1 and CDR2 sequences are KGHSH and LQKENI. The CDR3 consists of 17 residues. This CDR3 is CASSVTGTGAFSYGYTF. The CDR3 bases are TGTGCCAGCTCAGTAACCGGGACAGGGGCCTTTAGCTATGGCTACACCTTC.

DNA for the CDR3: TGCGCCAGCAGCCAAACCCGGGGGGGTGTCATGTATGAGCAGTTCTTC. Protein: CASSQTRGGVMYEQFF. The chain carries TRBV4-1 and TRBJ2-1, with TRBD2 matching 8 bases. The germline V gene encodes CDR1 MGHRA and CDR2 YSYEKL. The trim removed 2 bases at V and 8 bases at J, leaving 11 bases unmatched. The CDR3 runs to 16 residues.

This clone came up a few times. V usage is TRBV29-1 and J usage is TRBJ2-1; TRBD1 is a possible D gene (5 bases). CDR1 and CDR2 (germline): SQVTM, ANQGSEA. V was cut by 1 base and J by 0 bases, with 10 bases left in between. The CDR3 runs to 15 residues. CDR3 loop: CSVEGTKSSYNEQFF. The CDR3, as DNA: TGCAGCGTTGAAGGGACAAAAAGCTCCTACAATGAGCAGTTCTTC.

The rearrangement uses TRBV13 and TRBJ1-1; D uncertain. The CDR3 spans 14 residues. Germline V CDR1 and CDR2: PRHDT, FYEKMQ (reference sequence). V was clipped by 3 bases and J by 1 base, with 9 bases between them. DNA of the CDR3: TGTGCCAGCAGCTTCGGTTCCCCGAACACTGAAGCTTTCTTT. Translated: CASSFGSPNTEAFF. The full variable domain, completed using reference TRBV13 and TRBJ1-1, is AAGVIQSPRHLIKEKRETATLKCYPIPRHDTVYWYQQGPGQDPQFLISFYEKMQSDKGSIPDRFSAQQFSDYHSELNMSSLELGDSALYFCASSFGSPNTEAFFGQGTRLTVV.

The genes are TRBV28 and TRBJ1-3; TRBD1 agrees at 8 bases. CDR3 length: 17 amino acids. Trimming took 4 bases from V and 5 from J; bases not matched to a gene: 13. Germline V gene data show CDR1 as MDHEN and CDR2 as SYDVKM. DNA for the CDR3: TGTGCCAGCAGTTCCCGCGGAGGGGACAGGCCGAGAAACACCATATATTTT. Its protein product is CASSSRGGDRPRNTIYF.

V gene TRBV29-1 combines with J gene TRBJ2-7; 8 bases fit TRBD1. The germline gives CDR1 SQVTM, CDR2 ANQGSEA. Germline trimming cut 6 bases from V and 2 bases from J; bases unmatched to any gene: 6. This CDR3 is 13 amino acids long. The CDR3 loop is CSVGQGRTYEQYF. The CDR3 DNA reads TGCAGCGTAGGACAGGGTCGAACCTACGAGCAGTACTTC.

The chain has TRBV25-1 and TRBJ2-3, with 9 nucleotides matching TRBD2. V shed 2 bases and J 4 bases; nucleotides not matched to a gene: 7. The CDR3 length is 16 residues. The germline V gene has CDR1 MGHDK and CDR2 SYGVNS. The CDR3 here is CASSERSGGKADTQYF. The CDR3 nucleotides read TGTGCCAGCAGTGAAAGGAGCGGGGGGAAGGCAGATACGCAGTATTTT.

This clone was picked up a small number of times. This chain joins TRBV10-1 and TRBJ1-5; D call uncertain. Trimming shortened V by 8 bases and J by 1 base, and 9 bases separated the two germline ends. Per the germline V gene, CDR1 is WNHNN and CDR2 is SYGVQD (reference sequence). This CDR3 is built from 13 residues. CDR3 residues: CASSFLSNQPQHF. The CDR3 DNA reads TGCGCCAGCTCCTTTTTAAGCAATCAGCCCCAGCATTTT.

The CDR3 sequence is CASSGGTGGTEAFF. The CDR3, as DNA: TGCGCCAGCAGCGGCGGGACAGGGGGCACTGAAGCTTTCTTT. The V and J genes are TRBV5-1 and TRBJ1-1, with TRBD1 matching over 11 bases. J gave up 4 bases and V 4 bases, and 3 bases lay outside the gene matches. CDR3 length equals 14 residues. Germline-derived CDR1 and CDR2 are SGHRS and YFSETQ.

This clone was detected once. The V gene is TRBV19, the J gene TRBJ2-5; 8 bases agree with TRBD1. CDR3 length: 13 residues. The germline gives CDR1 LNHDA, CDR2 SQIVND (reference sequence). Trimming took 6 bases from V and 2 from J; bases not matched to a gene: 2. The chain's CDR3 is CASSTGGQETQYF. For the CDR3, the DNA is TGTGCCAGTAGCACAGGGGGGCAAGAGACCCAGTACTTC.

This clone was observed a single time. The chain combines TRBV6-2 or TRBV6-3 with TRBJ2-7; no definite D call. Germline loops: CDR1 MNHEY, CDR2 SVGEGT. V was cut by 5 bases and J by 2 bases, with 4 bases left in between. The CDR3 sequence is 11 residues long. The CDR3 nucleotides read TGTGCCAGCAGTAATACCTACGAGCAGTACTTC. This gives the protein CASSNTYEQYF.

This chain joins TRBV7-9 and TRBJ2-2, with D possibly TRBD2 on 7 matching bases. The CDR3 covers 15 residues. V lost 2 bases, J lost 7 bases, and 14 bases lay in between. Germline V gene sequence: CDR1 SEHNR, CDR2 FQNEAQ (reference sequence). In DNA, the CDR3 is TGTGCCAGCAGCTTACGATCGGGGGGCAGCGGGGAGCTGTTTTTT. This translates into CASSLRSGGSGELFF.

The V and J genes are TRBV5-4 and TRBJ2-5; TRBD2 is a possible D gene (5 bases). Germline CDR1 and CDR2: SGHNT and YYREEE (reference sequence). V shed 4 bases and J shed 4 bases, with 17 bases lying between them. This CDR3 has 15 residues. The CDR3, as DNA: TGTGCCAGCAGCCGAAGCGGCGGAGTAGGAGAGACCCAGTACTTC. Translated: CASSRSGGVGETQYF.

This clone has more than one count but fewer than ten. The V and J genes are TRBV6-6 and TRBJ2-7, with a weak D call TRBD1 (6 bases). Looked up from germline, CDR1 is MNHNY and CDR2 is SVGAGI (reference sequence). Deletions cut 5 bases from V and 3 bases from J, with 8 bases between. The CDR3 has 12 amino acids. CDR3 bases: TGTGCCAGCAGTACGACAGGCTACGAGCAGTACTTC. It is translated as CASSTTGYEQYF.

The chain is built from TRBV12-3 or TRBV12-4 and TRBJ2-5; D call uncertain. V was pared by 1 base and J by 0 bases, with 3 bases between. There are 13 residues in the CDR3. DNA of the CDR3: TGTGCCAGCAGTTTAGGGGACCAAGAGACCCAGTACTTC. It specifies CASSLGDQETQYF.

The chain is built from TRBV14 and TRBJ1-2; 9 bases line up with TRBD1. Germline CDR1 SGHDN, CDR2 FVKESK. The junction had 13 bases not matched to a gene; V was cut back by 4 bases and J by 7 bases. This CDR3 has 16 amino acids. CDR3 in DNA: TGTGCCAGCAGCCCAACCGGGACAGGGAAAAGGGGTGGCTACACCTTC. Translation gives CASSPTGTGKRGGYTF.

The chain combines TRBV5-1 with TRBJ2-3; 7 nucleotides match TRBD2. The CDR3 runs 16 residues. Unmatched junction bases numbered 5, after V lost 1 base and J lost 0 bases. The germline gives CDR1 SGHRS, CDR2 YFSETQ. CDR3 in amino acids: CASSLRDYTSTDTQYF. The CDR3 nucleotides are TGCGCCAGCAGCTTGAGGGACTACACTAGCACAGATACGCAGTATTTT.

The chain is built from TRBV20-1 and TRBJ1-1; D unclear. Per germline, CDR1 DFQATT and CDR2 SNEGSKA (reference sequence). V was shortened by 3 bases and J by 2 bases, with 7 bases between the two germline ends. This CDR3 has 12 amino acids. CDR3 amino acids: CSASRPNTEAFF. The DNA for the CDR3 is TGCAGTGCTAGTCGCCCTAACACTGAAGCTTTCTTT.

This sequence joins TRBV6-5 and TRBJ2-5; D is possibly TRBD1 or TRBD2 (5 bases each). From germline, CDR1 is MNHEY and CDR2 SVGAGI. This CDR3 region has 13 residues. V lost 7 bases and J lost 2, with 11 bases in between. The CDR3 here is CASMGVLQETQYF. Written as DNA, the CDR3 is TGTGCCAGCATGGGGGTACTTCAAGAGACCCAGTACTTC.

This chain's CDR3 is CASSLDRGGEKLFF. The CDR3, as DNA: TGTGCCAGCAGCTTAGACAGGGGGGGGGAAAAACTGTTTTTT. The V call is TRBV7-2, the J call TRBJ1-4; the match to TRBD1 covers 8 bases. The CDR3 is made up of 14 amino acids. With V trimmed by 1 base and J by 8 bases, 3 bases remained unmatched. Germline loops: CDR1 SGHTA, CDR2 FQGNSA.

The V and J genes are TRBV3-1 (or the pseudogene TRBV3-2) and TRBJ1-5; no firm D call. The CDR3 contains 15 residues. Germline CDR1 and CDR2: LGHDT and YNNKEL (reference sequence). Trimming shortened V by 0 bases and J by 6 bases, and 12 bases separated the two germline ends. CDR3 bases: TGTGCCAGCAGCCAAGATTTGTCGGATCTTCAGCCCCAGCATTTT. Protein sequence: CASSQDLSDLQPQHF.

V usage is TRBV7-9 and J usage is TRBJ2-3, with D possibly being TRBD2 (6 bases). The CDR3 runs to 16 residues. Germline V lookup: CDR1 SEHNR, CDR2 FQNEAQ (reference sequence). V was trimmed by 6 bases and J by 0 bases, leaving 16 bases between them. CDR3 in amino acids: CASSHKLARSTDTQYF. CDR3 sequence (DNA): TGTGCCAGCAGTCATAAGCTAGCGCGGAGCACAGATACGCAGTATTTT.